This T cell receptor (beta chain) comes out of a study of Ad26.COV2.S vaccination and SARS-CoV-2 variants. TCRdb's copy holds only in-frame clones and misses some; the assay was immunoSEQ multiplex PCR. The sample has roughly 390,000 clones; about nine tenths are singletons. The length of the CDR3 is 15 residues. After removal of 5 bases from V and 5 bases from J, the junction contained 10 bases not matched to a gene. Germline CDR1 reads SEHNR; CDR2 reads FQNEAQ (reference sequence). The treatment: roughly 18 received Ad26.COV2.S at low or high dose, single or two shots; about 5 received placebo; per-sample allocation not given. Day 63 after the first injection of vaccine or placebo was the sampling time.

This specimen consisted of peripheral blood, obtained in a trial of Ad26.COV2.S vaccine versus placebo. The chain links TRBV7-9 to TRBJ1-1; 8 positions agree with TRBD1. The clonotype comes from a person aged 18-65 years who received the Ad26.COV2.S COVID-19 vaccine or a placebo. DNA for the CDR3: TGTGCCAGCAGCCCCCCGGACAGGGTTGGGACTGAAGCTTTCTTT. It yields the protein CASSPPDRVGTEAFF.